The present entry profiles one T cell receptor beta chain with its context. CDR1 is MGHDK and CDR2 is SYGVNS in the germline V gene. The CDR3 is 12 residues long. V lost 5 bases and J lost 1, with 5 bases in between. Clones were read by immunoSEQ multiplex PCR, and TCRdb kept only the in-frame ones, dropping some. The table includes under 450,000 clones, around 87% detected once. The data originate from a study of blood T cell repertoires in COVID-19. Across the study: Samples of COVID-19 (acute and convalescent) were obtained from the United States, Italy and Spain. T cells, B-cell-depleted T cells, or PBMCs provided the cDNA or gDNA that served as material.

Participants reported their clinical history, and cohort assignment relied on those reports. This TCR derives from a man between 25 and 39 years old who had recovered from COVID-19. Sequenced input: PBMCs or T cells enriched from blood (not recorded which). V usage is TRBV25-1 and J usage is TRBJ1-1; D is unclear. CDR3 nucleotide sequence: TGTGCCAGCAGTCGGAGGAACACTGAAGCTTTCTTT. Translation: CASSRRNTEAFF.